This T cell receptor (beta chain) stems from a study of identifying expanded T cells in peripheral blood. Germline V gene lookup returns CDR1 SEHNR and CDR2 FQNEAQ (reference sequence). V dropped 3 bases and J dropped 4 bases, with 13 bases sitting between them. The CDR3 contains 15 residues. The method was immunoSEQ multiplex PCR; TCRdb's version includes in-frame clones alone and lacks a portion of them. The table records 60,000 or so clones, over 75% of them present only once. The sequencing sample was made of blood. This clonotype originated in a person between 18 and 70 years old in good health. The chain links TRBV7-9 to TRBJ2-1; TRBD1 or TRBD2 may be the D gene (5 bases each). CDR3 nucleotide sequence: TGTGCCAGCAGCTTTCCGGGACGTTTATACAATGAGCAGTTCTTC. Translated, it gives CASSFPGRLYNEQFF.